The 16 T cell receptor beta chains below all came from one sample that was sequenced in a study of cytomegalovirus exposure and HLA in healthy donors. Primers for the PCR totalled 60 Vbeta and 13 Jbeta. The method was immunoSEQ multiplex PCR; TCRdb's version includes in-frame clones alone and lacks a portion of them. Among some 100,000 clones listed, about 73% were seen once. Specimen: PBMCs. These receptors came from a woman aged 45-65 years in good health and CMV-seropositive.

This clone was seen just once. J is TRBJ2-3 and V is TRBV5-1; the D is unclear. Trimming removed 0 bases at V and 7 bases at J, with 6 bases between. This CDR3 contains 12 residues. Germline V gene sequence: CDR1 SGHRS, CDR2 YFSETQ. CDR3 residues: CASSLGANTQYF. CDR3 in DNA: TGCGCCAGCAGCTTGGGGGCGAATACGCAGTATTTT.

A single count supports this clone. The J gene is TRBJ2-3, the V gene TRBV5-1; D call uncertain. Germline assignment: CDR1 SGHRS and CDR2 YFSETQ. This CDR3 contains 15 residues. V was shortened by 4 bases and J by 4 bases, with 16 bases between the two germline ends. The CDR3 DNA is TGCGCCAGCAGCCAAGGCCTCGGTAGCCCAGATACGCAGTATTTT. Protein product: CASSQGLGSPDTQYF.

Here the CDR3 DNA reads TGTGCCAGCAGCCGGACTAGCGGAAGCTCCTACAATGAGCAGTTCTTC. Translated: CASSRTSGSSYNEQFF. The V call is TRBV6-6, the J call TRBJ2-1; TRBD2 agrees at 10 bases. CDR1 and CDR2 from the germline V gene are MNHNY and SVGAGI (reference sequence). Germline trimming cut 6 bases from V and 0 bases from J; bases unmatched to any gene: 5. The CDR3 runs 16 residues.

The chain joins TRBV6-5 to TRBJ1-4; 8 bases are a match to TRBD1. With 6 bases clipped from V and 7 bases from J, the junction kept 10 bases outside the gene matches. CDR1 is MNHEY and CDR2 is SVGAGI in the germline V gene. CDR3 length equals 15 residues. The CDR3 loop is CASSALTGAPEKLFF. CDR3 DNA: TGTGCCAGCAGCGCTCTGACAGGGGCGCCTGAAAAACTGTTTTTT.

The chain recombines TRBV18 with TRBJ2-3; 9 bases align to TRBD2. Germline CDR1 and CDR2: KGHSH and LQKENI. V lost 2 bases and J lost 3; bases outside the gene matches: 3. The CDR3 has 15 residues. CDR3 region: CASSPGLAGTDTQYF. CDR3 coding DNA: TGTGCCAGCTCACCAGGGCTAGCGGGAACAGATACGCAGTATTTT.

The rearrangement joins TRBV6-5 to TRBJ2-7; maybe TRBD1 (5 bases). V lost 6 bases and J lost 4, with 10 bases in between. The CDR3 is 12 amino acids. Germline CDR1 is MNHEY and CDR2 is SVGAGI. This CDR3 reads CASRDNFYEQYF. The CDR3 nucleotides read TGTGCCAGCAGGGACAACTTTTACGAGCAGTACTTC.

The J gene is TRBJ2-1, the V gene TRBV25-1; no firm D call. The CDR3 totals 15 residues. V dropped 2 bases and J dropped 3 bases, with 11 bases sitting between them. From germline, CDR1 is MGHDK and CDR2 SYGVNS. CDR3 DNA sequence: TGTGCCAGCAGTGAACTAGTAGGATTCTACAATGAGCAGTTCTTC. Its translation is CASSELVGFYNEQFF.

This clone was found a few times. This sequence joins TRBV28 and TRBJ2-7, with 11 bases lining up with TRBD2. The CDR3 length is 15 residues. Germline CDR1 MDHEN, CDR2 SYDVKM. Trimming removed 7 bases from V and 0 bases from J; junction bases left unmatched: 5. The DNA of the CDR3 is TGTGCCAGCACCTCCGGGACTAGCGGCTCCTACGAGCAGTACTTC. Translation gives CASTSGTSGSYEQYF.

This clone was picked up a small number of times. The chain couples TRBV9 to TRBJ1-1, with TRBD1 matching over 7 bases. Germline V gene data show CDR1 as SGDLS and CDR2 as YYNGEE. CDR3 length: 13 amino acids. With 5 bases clipped from V and 4 bases from J, the junction kept 5 bases outside the gene matches. This chain's CDR3 is CASSKQGSTEAFF. In DNA form, the CDR3 reads TGTGCCAGCAGTAAACAGGGGAGCACTGAAGCTTTCTTT.

The J gene is TRBJ2-3, the V gene TRBV5-1, with TRBD1 identical over 7 bases. Germline trimming cut 3 bases from V and 3 bases from J; bases unmatched to any gene: 4. CDR1 and CDR2 from the germline V gene are SGHRS and YFSETQ. CDR3 size: 14 residues. The CDR3 coding sequence is TGCGCCAGCAGCTCCGGGACAGCGACAGATACGCAGTATTTT. Its protein product is CASSSGTATDTQYF.

With regard to this clone: The same CDR3 can be traced to other DNA sequences in this sample. This chain connects TRBV2 to TRBJ1-1; 7 nucleotides agree with TRBD1. Germline V gene data show CDR1 as SNHLY and CDR2 as FYNNEI. J lost 0 bases, V lost 4 bases, and 2 bases had no gene match. The CDR3 consists of 14 residues. The CDR3 DNA sequence: TGTGCCAGCAGTGTAGACAGGGTGAACACTGAAGCTTTCTTT. Translating gives CASSVDRVNTEAFF.

CDR3 DNA sequence: TGTGCCAGCACCCGGGAGGGTTTTGGGTATGGCTACACCTTC. Its translation: CASTREGFGYGYTF. V gene TRBV9 combines with J gene TRBJ1-2, with D unresolved. CDR3 size: 14 residues. Deletions cut 6 bases from V and 5 bases from J, with 17 bases between. Germline assignment: CDR1 SGDLS and CDR2 YYNGEE.

The V gene is TRBV28, the J gene TRBJ1-2; D gene ambiguous. This CDR3 is 13 amino acids long. V lost 4 bases, J lost 4 bases, and 10 bases lay in between. CDR1 and CDR2 (germline): MDHEN, SYDVKM. CDR3 in DNA: TGTGCCAGCAGTTCCAGCCAGGCCTATGGCTACACCTTC. Encoded protein: CASSSSQAYGYTF.

A remark on this clone: The junction shows a germline mismatch at one end, possibly a read error. The V and J genes are TRBV7-9 and TRBJ2-3, with D hard to call. This CDR3 has 14 amino acids. Germline V lookup: CDR1 SEHNR, CDR2 FQNEAQ (reference sequence). The CDR3 bases are TGTACCAGCACCCCTGGTTCCGCGACAGATACGCAGTATTTT. This encodes CTSTPGSATDTQYF.

The chain employs TRBV29-1 and TRBJ2-3; tentatively, D is TRBD1 (5 bases). Trimming left V 4 bases short and J 1 base short, with 12 bases between. The CDR3 covers 14 residues. CDR1 is SQVTM, CDR2 ANQGSEA, per germline. Here the CDR3 DNA reads TGCAGCGTTGTCGTTTGGGGCGGCACAGATACGCAGTATTTT. This sequence encodes CSVVVWGGTDTQYF.

The rearrangement uses TRBV19 and TRBJ2-7; 14 nucleotides agree with TRBD2. Germline V lookup: CDR1 LNHDA, CDR2 SQIVND (reference sequence). This CDR3 region has 17 residues. V trimming: 6 bases; J trimming: 4 bases; junction bases outside the gene matches: 11. CDR3 residues: CASSRRLAGGPGYEQYF. Written as DNA, the CDR3 is TGTGCCAGTAGCCGCCGACTAGCGGGAGGGCCAGGATACGAGCAGTACTTC.